The entry that follows covers one TCR beta chain sequence. The time point denotes: after dendritic cell vaccination, including at tumor progression/relapse. Before vaccination, two weeks after the third vaccination, and at progression, PBMC were collected. The data were taken from a study of glioma-infiltrating T cells after dendritic cell vaccination. TCRB CDR3 was amplified from 2 ug genomic DNA or less. Here immunoSEQ multiplex PCR was the method, and the copy in TCRdb shows in-frame clones only, minus some. The sample records approximately 85,000 clones, 85% being singletons. This CDR3 is built from 15 residues. The V end lost 4 bases, the J end lost 6 bases, and 20 bases lay between the germline ends. The germline CDR1 and CDR2 sequences are SGHRS and YFSETQ.

The clonotype was recovered from a human donor with glioblastoma. The chain combines TRBV5-1 with TRBJ2-7; tentative D call: TRBD2 (7 bases). The sample in question was blood, obtained after dendritic cell vaccination. The DNA for the CDR3 is TGCGCCAGCAGCGAATCCGGTCAGGGGAGGGGCGAGCAGTACTTC. Translation: CASSESGQGRGEQYF.